Listed below are T cell receptor beta chains from one sample, sequenced in a study of T cell repertoires in cytomegalovirus infection. The antigens these receptors bind are not known. MiXCR, run by TCRdb on the reads, gives a single entry per CDR3 protein. The repertoire has about 83,000 distinct CDR3 sequences, roughly 25% of them found once; the top ten carry 50%. The input for sequencing was CD8+ T cells from cultured PBMCs, taken from culture after CMV antigen stimulation. These receptors were taken from a human donor in good health (CMV status not recorded). Some clones in this sample may be carry-over from other donors' samples. CDR3s include the opening cysteine and the closing phenylalanine or tryptophan. Each record gives: clone size, V gene, J gene, D gene, CDR3 DNA, CDR3 protein. D genes are given only for firm matches. Clone size is stated in some rows and not others, as once, few, many or a class when expanded.

>.|TRBV6-2/TRBV6-3|TRBJ2-7|.
TGTGCCAGCAGTTACCTAGGACACCCTAAATACGAGCAGTACTTC
CASSYLGHPKYEQYF
>few|TRBV2|TRBJ1-2|.
TGTGCCAGCAGTGAAAGGGCAGCCTATGGCTACACCTTC
CASSERAAYGYTF
>few|TRBV6-1|TRBJ2-7|TRBD2
TGTGCCAGCAGAGATAGCGGGAGTAATTACGAGCAGTACTTC
CASRDSGSNYEQYF
>.|TRBV19|TRBJ2-5|TRBD1
TGTGCCAGCCGGGACAGGGAAGGAGAGACCCAGTACTTC
CASRDREGETQYF
>many|TRBV7-2|TRBJ2-3|.
TGTGCCAGCAGCTTACTTTTCCTTAGCACAGATACGCAGTATTTT
CASSLLFLSTDTQYF
>few|TRBV7-9|TRBJ2-1|TRBD1
TGTGCCAGCAGCCCACAGGGGGCAGCAAATGAGCAGTTCTTC
CASSPQGAANEQFF
>.|TRBV27|TRBJ2-7|TRBD1
TGTGCCAGCAGCACAACAGGGGCGTCCTACGAGCAGTACTTC
CASSTTGASYEQYF
>.|TRBV19|TRBJ1-1|.
TGTGCCAGTAGTATGGGAAGGTACGGGGAGATGAACACTGAAGCTTTCTTT
CASSMGRYGEMNTEAFF
>.|TRBV20-1|TRBJ1-5|.
TGCAGTGCTACCGGGCCAGGGGTGGATCAGCCCCAGCATTTT
CSATGPGVDQPQHF
>many|TRBV28|TRBJ2-7|.
TGTGCCAGCAGTGCCCCACTTCAGGGGGGATACGAGCAGTACTTC
CASSAPLQGGYEQYF
>.|TRBV5-6|TRBJ1-2|TRBD1
TGTGCCAGCAGCTTGACTAATGACAGGGACGGCTACACCTTC
CASSLTNDRDGYTF
>few|TRBV28|TRBJ1-1|TRBD1
TGTGCCAGCCAGAACCGGGACAGGGGTCTGGTCGCTGAAGCTTTCTTT
CASQNRDRGLVAEAFF
>few|TRBV6-5|TRBJ2-1|TRBD2
TGTGCCAGCAGTTACTCGCCGGCGGGGGTGGACAATGAGCAGTTCTTC
CASSYSPAGVDNEQFF
>.|TRBV6-6|TRBJ1-5|.
TGTGCCAGCAATTACTCGACGGGACCTTATAGCAATCAGCCCCAGCATTTT
CASNYSTGPYSNQPQHF
>many|TRBV27|TRBJ2-1|TRBD2
TGTGCCAGCAGTATACGACTAGCGGGGGTGTACAATGAGCAGTTCTTC
CASSIRLAGVYNEQFF